This T cell receptor beta chain was retrieved from a study of T cell responses to AZD1222 COVID-19 vaccine. Whole-study findings and limits: Samples come after the peak T cell response, not at day 14. Recipients of two AZD1222 doses showed rising Spike-specific TCR breadth and depth. CD4 TCRs linked to vaccination spanned spike, dominating at 160-218 and 743-854.

Libraries were prepared by immunoSEQ multiplex PCR; TCRdb keeps only in-frame clonotypes and omits some of them. The data contain about 93,000 clones, 85% to 90% of them singletons. The V segment lost 5 bases and the J segment 3 bases; nucleotides outside the gene matches: 4. CDR1 and CDR2 from the germline V gene are KGHSH and LQKENI. CDR3 length: 15 residues. To note about this clone: Its antigen is unidentified.

This sequence was found in an adult who received the AZD1222 COVID-19 vaccine. The sample in question was peripheral blood, obtained 28 days after the second AZD1222 dose. The V gene is TRBV18, the J gene TRBJ1-3; 10 bases are shared with TRBD1. CDR3 protein: CASSSTGGGGNTIYF. The DNA of the CDR3 is TGTGCCAGCTCATCGACAGGGGGCGGTGGAAACACCATATATTTT.